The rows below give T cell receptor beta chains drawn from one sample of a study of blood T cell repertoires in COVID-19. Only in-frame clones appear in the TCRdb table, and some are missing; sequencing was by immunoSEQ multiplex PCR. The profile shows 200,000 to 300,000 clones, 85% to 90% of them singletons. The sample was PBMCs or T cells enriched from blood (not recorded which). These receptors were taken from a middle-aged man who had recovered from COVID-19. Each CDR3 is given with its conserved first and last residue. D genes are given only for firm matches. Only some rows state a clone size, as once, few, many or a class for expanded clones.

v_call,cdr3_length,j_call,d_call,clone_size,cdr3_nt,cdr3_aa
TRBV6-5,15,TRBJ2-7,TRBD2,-,TGTGCCAGCCTTACTAGCGGGAGTCGTGCGGACGAGCAGTACTTC,CASLTSGSRADEQYF
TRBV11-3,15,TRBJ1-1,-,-,TGTGCCAGCAGCGTCACAGGCGGGATGAACACTGAAGCTTTCTTT,CASSVTGGMNTEAFF
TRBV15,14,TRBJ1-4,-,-,TGTGCCACCAGCAGAGGGAGGACGGAGAGGGAACTGTTTTTT,CATSRGRTERELFF
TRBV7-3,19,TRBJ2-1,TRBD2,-,TGTGCCAGCAGCCTGGTATCCGGACTGGGACTAGCGGGACCCAATGAGCAGTTCTTC,CASSLVSGLGLAGPNEQFF
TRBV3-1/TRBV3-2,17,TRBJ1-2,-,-,TGTGCCAGCAGCCGAGTTCGGGGGGGGCGCGTGCTATATGGCTACACCTTC,CASSRVRGGRVLYGYTF
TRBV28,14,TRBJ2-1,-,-,TGTGCCAGCAGTTTACCTAGCGAGGGCAGGGAGCAGTTCTTC,CASSLPSEGREQFF
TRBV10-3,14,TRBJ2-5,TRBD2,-,TGTGCCACCTCTGAGCGGGGGGGCCAAGAGACCCAGTACTTC,CATSERGGQETQYF
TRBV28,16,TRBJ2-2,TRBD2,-,TGTGCCAGCAGCATCTCTAGCGGGAGTTTGGCCGGGGAGCTGTTTTTT,CASSISSGSLAGELFF
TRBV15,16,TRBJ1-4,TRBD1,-,TGTGCCACCAGCCACCACCGGGACAGGGCTGATGAAAAACTGTTTTTT,CATSHHRDRADEKLFF
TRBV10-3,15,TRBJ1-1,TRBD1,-,TGTGCCATCAGGCCTCAGGACAGGGCGGTGTCTGAAGCTTTCTTT,CAIRPQDRAVSEAFF
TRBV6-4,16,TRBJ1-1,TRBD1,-,TGTGCCAGCAGTGACGACAGGGCCTTAGGGAACACTGAAGCTTTCTTT,CASSDDRALGNTEAFF
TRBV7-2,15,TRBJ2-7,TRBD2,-,TGTGCCAGCAGACTACCGGGACTAGCGACCTACGAGCAGTACTTC,CASRLPGLATYEQYF
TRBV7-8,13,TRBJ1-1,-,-,TGTGCCAGCAGCAGACTAGCGAACACTGAAGCTTTCTTT,CASSRLANTEAFF
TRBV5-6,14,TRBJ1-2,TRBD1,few,TGTGCCAGCAGCAACCGGGACAGGGCGTCGAGCTACACCTTC,CASSNRDRASSYTF
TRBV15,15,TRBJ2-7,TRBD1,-,TGTGCCACCAGCAGATCTCCGGGACAGTCCTACGAGCAGTACTTC,CATSRSPGQSYEQYF
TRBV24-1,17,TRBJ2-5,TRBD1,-,TGTGCCACCAGTGATTCCGAAGGGACAGCCAACCAAGAGACCCAGTACTTC,CATSDSEGTANQETQYF
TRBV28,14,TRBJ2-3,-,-,TGTGCCAGCAGTTTTCACACCGGGACAGATACGCAGTATTTT,CASSFHTGTDTQYF
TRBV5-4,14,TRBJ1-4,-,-,TGTGCCAGCAGGAAAGGGACACGGAATGAAAAACTGTTTTTT,CASRKGTRNEKLFF
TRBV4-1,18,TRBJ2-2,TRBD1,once,TGCGCCAGCAGCCAAGATCCCAGGAGCAGGGGGACCACCGGGGAGCTGTTTTTT,CASSQDPRSRGTTGELFF
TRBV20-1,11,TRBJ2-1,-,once,TGCAGCCCCCATAGCGGCAATGAGCAGTTCTTC,CSPHSGNEQFF
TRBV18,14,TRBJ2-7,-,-,TGTGCCAGCTCACCAATAGGAGCGACGGACGAGCAGTACTTC,CASSPIGATDEQYF
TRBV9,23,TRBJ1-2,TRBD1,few,TGTGCCAGCAGCGCCGCACCCTTAGGTACGGAAAAATACCGGGACAGGGACTCCTATGGCTACACCTTC,CASSAAPLGTEKYRDRDSYGYTF
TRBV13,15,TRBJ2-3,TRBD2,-,TGTGCCAGCAGCAGGCGGGCTAGCGGGGCAGATACGCAGTATTTT,CASSRRASGADTQYF
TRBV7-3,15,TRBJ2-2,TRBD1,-,TGTGCCAGCAGCGTTAGACAGGGAAACACCGGGGAGCTGTTTTTT,CASSVRQGNTGELFF
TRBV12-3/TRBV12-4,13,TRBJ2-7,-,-,TGTGCCAGCAGTCGAACAGGAATTTACGAGCAGTACTTC,CASSRTGIYEQYF
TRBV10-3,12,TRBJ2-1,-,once,TGTGCCATCAGTGTGGGCCAGGGTGAGCAGTTCTTC,CAISVGQGEQFF
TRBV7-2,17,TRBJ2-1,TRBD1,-,TGTGCCAGCAGCTCTGGGGGGACAGGAGGATCCTACAATGAGCAGTTCTTC,CASSSGGTGGSYNEQFF
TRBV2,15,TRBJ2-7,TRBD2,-,TGTGCCAGCAGTGAAGGGCTAGCGGTCTCCTACGAGCAGTACTTC,CASSEGLAVSYEQYF
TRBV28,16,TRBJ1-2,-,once,TGTGCCAGCAGTTTGGGTTTTAAGACGGGAAAGGATGGCTACACCTTC,CASSLGFKTGKDGYTF
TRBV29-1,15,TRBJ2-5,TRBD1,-,TGCAGCGTTGAAGAAGGAGGGACAGGGGAAGAGACCCAGTACTTC,CSVEEGGTGEETQYF
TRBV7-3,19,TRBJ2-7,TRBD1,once,TGTGCCAGCAGCTTAAGGGGTACAGGGGTTGATTGGGCTCCCTACGAGCAGTACTTC,CASSLRGTGVDWAPYEQYF
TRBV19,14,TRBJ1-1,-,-,TGTGCCAGTAGTATAGGAGGGTTCGGCACTGAAGCTTTCTTT,CASSIGGFGTEAFF
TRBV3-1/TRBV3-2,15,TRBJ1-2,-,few,TGTGCCAGCAGCCAAGTTGTAGGGGTGGGCTATGGCTACACCTTC,CASSQVVGVGYGYTF
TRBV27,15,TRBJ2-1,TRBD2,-,TGTGCCAGCAGTTCCCTAGCGGGCCACCCCATTGAGCAGTTCTTC,CASSSLAGHPIEQFF
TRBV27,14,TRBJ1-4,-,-,TGTGCCAGCACCATGGGGGGTCGAGGGGAAAAACTGTTTTTT,CASTMGGRGEKLFF
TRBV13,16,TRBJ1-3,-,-,TGTGCCAGCAGCTTAGCTAGGGACATGACTGGAAACACCATATATTTT,CASSLARDMTGNTIYF
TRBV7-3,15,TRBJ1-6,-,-,TGTGCCAGCAGCTTAAGCCCGAGAGGGAATTCACCCCTCCACTTT,CASSLSPRGNSPLHF
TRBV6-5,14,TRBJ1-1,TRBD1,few,TGTGCCAGCAACCGACAGGGGTTGAACACTGAAGCTTTCTTT,CASNRQGLNTEAFF
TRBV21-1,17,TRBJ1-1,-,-,TGTGCCAGCAGCAAAGCGAAATACAGGGATTTGGACACTGAAGCTTTCTTT,CASSKAKYRDLDTEAFF
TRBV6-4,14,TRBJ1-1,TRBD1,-,TGTGCCAGCAGTGACTCCCCGGACAGGGGGCGGTCTTTCTTT,CASSDSPDRGRSFF
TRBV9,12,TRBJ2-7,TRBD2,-,TGTGCCAGCAGCTCCGGGGGGTACGAGCAGTACTTC,CASSSGGYEQYF
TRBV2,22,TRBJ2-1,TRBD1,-,TGTGCCAGCAGTGAAGCGCTTCGTTTTTGTTTGAGGACAGGGGAGTCAATCTGCGAGCAGTTCTTC,CASSEALRFCLRTGESICEQFF
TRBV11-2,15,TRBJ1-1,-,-,TGTGCCAGCAGCTTAGGCAGGGGTGGGTGGACTGAAGCTTTCTTT,CASSLGRGGWTEAFF
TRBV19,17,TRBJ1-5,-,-,TGTGCCAGTAGTATAGAGAAGAACAGGGCCCTAGATCAGCCCCAGCATTTT,CASSIEKNRALDQPQHF
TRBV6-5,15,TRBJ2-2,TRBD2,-,TGTGCCAGCAACCCGGGACTAGCGAACACGGGGGAGCTGTTTTTT,CASNPGLANTGELFF
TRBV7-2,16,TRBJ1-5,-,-,TGTGCCAGCAGCTTTTCGGGGGGGTCGGAAGATCAGCCCCAGCATTTT,CASSFSGGSEDQPQHF
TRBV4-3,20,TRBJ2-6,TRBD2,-,TGCGCCAGCAGCCGCGATACTACGACTAGCGGGCACTCTGGGGCCAACGTCCTGACTTTC,CASSRDTTTSGHSGANVLTF
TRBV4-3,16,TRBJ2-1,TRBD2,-,TGCGCCAGCAGCCAAGCCGGGACTAGCGGGAGCCATGAGCAGTTCTTC,CASSQAGTSGSHEQFF
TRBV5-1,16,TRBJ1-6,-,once,TGCGCCAGCAGCTCGGACATTCCGCGGGGCGATTCACCCCTCCACTTT,CASSSDIPRGDSPLHF
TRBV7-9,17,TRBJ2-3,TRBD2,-,TGTGCCAGCAGCTCTGTCACGGGACTAGCGGGAGTAAATACGCAGTATTTT,CASSSVTGLAGVNTQYF
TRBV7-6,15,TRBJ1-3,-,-,TGTGCCAGCAGCTTAGATTACAGGGCTGGAAACACCATATATTTT,CASSLDYRAGNTIYF
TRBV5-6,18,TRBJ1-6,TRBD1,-,TGTGCCAGCAGCTTGAAGACAGGGGTTGGTTCCTATAATTCACCCCTCCACTTT,CASSLKTGVGSYNSPLHF
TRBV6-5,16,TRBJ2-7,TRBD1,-,TGTGCCAGCAGTTACTCAAATAGACAGGGGGCGTCCGAGCAGTACTTC,CASSYSNRQGASEQYF
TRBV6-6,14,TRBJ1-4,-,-,TGTGCCAGCCGTAAGGAGGGAACTAATGAAAAACTGTTTTTT,CASRKEGTNEKLFF
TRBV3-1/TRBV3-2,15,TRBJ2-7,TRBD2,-,TGTGCCAGCAGCCAGGCCCTAGCGGGGTACTACGAGCAGTACTTC,CASSQALAGYYEQYF
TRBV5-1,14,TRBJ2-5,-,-,TGCGCCAGCAGCTTGGGGCAGGGGGGAGAGACCCAGTACTTC,CASSLGQGGETQYF
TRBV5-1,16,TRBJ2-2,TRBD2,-,TGCGCCAGCAGCCTATTAGCGGGGGATTACACCGGGGAGCTGTTTTTT,CASSLLAGDYTGELFF
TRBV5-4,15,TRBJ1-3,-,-,TGTGCCAGCAGCCCTCAGGGAGGGAGTGGGGACACCATATATTTT,CASSPQGGSGDTIYF
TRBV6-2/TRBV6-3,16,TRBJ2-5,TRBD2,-,TGTGCCAGCAGTTACGGGGGACTAGCGGGAGAGGAGACCCAGTACTTC,CASSYGGLAGEETQYF